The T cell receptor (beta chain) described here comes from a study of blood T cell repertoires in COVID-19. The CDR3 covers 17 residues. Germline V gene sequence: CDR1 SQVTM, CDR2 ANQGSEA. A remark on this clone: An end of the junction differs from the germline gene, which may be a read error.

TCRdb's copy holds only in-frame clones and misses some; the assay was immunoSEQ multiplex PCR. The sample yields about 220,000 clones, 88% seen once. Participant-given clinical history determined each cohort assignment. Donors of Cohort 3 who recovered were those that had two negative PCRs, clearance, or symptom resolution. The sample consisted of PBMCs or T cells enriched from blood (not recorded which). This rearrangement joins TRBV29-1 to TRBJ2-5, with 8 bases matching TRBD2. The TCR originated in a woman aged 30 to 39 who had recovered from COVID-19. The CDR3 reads CRVGGLAGGGRQETQYF. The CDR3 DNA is TGCCGCGTGGGGGGACTCGCGGGGGGAGGAAGGCAAGAGACCCAGTACTTC.